The entry that follows covers one T cell receptor (beta chain) sequence. The protocol was immunoSEQ multiplex PCR, while the TCRdb copy is restricted to in-frame clones and leaves out a portion. The profile covers approximately 92,000 clones, with 83% appearing a single time and around 7.4% taken by the ten largest. Losses at the gene ends were 0 bases for V and 2 bases for J; bases not matched to a gene: 5. Looked up from germline, CDR1 is MGHRA and CDR2 is YSYEKL. This CDR3 has 16 residues. The data were taken from a study of a mutant IDH1 vaccine in newly diagnosed glioma. Stated time point: baseline, week 1 (first vaccination visit). The treatment: pre-vaccination baseline after standard-of-care therapy.

The material was PBMCs, obtained from a glioma patient treated with radiotherapy, temozolomide or both. This clonotype was sampled from a woman aged 45-60 years with glioma. The chain joins TRBV4-1 to TRBJ1-2, with 8 bases identical to TRBD1. The CDR3 region has the DNA TGCGCCAGCAGCCAAGATCCGGGACAGGCGAACTATGGCTACACCTTC. It translates to CASSQDPGQANYGYTF.